These T cell receptor beta chains were read from a single sample in a study of blood T cell repertoires in COVID-19. Sequencing was performed with immunoSEQ multiplex PCR; in TCRdb, only in-frame clones are kept and a portion is missing. The profile shows around 180,000 clones, 85% to 90% of them singletons. The sequencing input was peripheral blood. Receptor source: a person aged 65-85 years with COVID-19, enrolled during active disease. Each CDR3 is given with its conserved first and last residue. A D gene is named only where the DNA matches it firmly. Size is stated for part of the rows, as once, few or many counts, or as a class when the clone is expanded.

TRBD1,.,TRBJ1-5,15,TRBV28,TGTGCCAGCAGTTCCGGATCGACAGGGAGTCAGCCCCAGCATTTT,CASSSGSTGSQPQHF
TRBD1,.,TRBJ1-5,14,TRBV28,TGTGCCACCTGGGACAGGGGGTCGGGTCAGCCCCAGCATTTT,CATWDRGSGQPQHF
.,.,TRBJ2-7,12,TRBV18,TGTGCCAGCTCACCAGAGGGTTACGAGCAGTACTTC,CASSPEGYEQYF
TRBD1,.,TRBJ2-5,14,TRBV6-2/TRBV6-3,TGTGCCAGCAGTAAAGGGACAGTACAAGAGACCCAGTACTTC,CASSKGTVQETQYF
.,once,TRBJ2-7,14,TRBV6-2/TRBV6-3,TGTGCCAGCAGTTACAGCCAGGGCTTCCACGAGCAGTACTTC,CASSYSQGFHEQYF
TRBD2,.,TRBJ2-1,16,TRBV5-4,TGTGCCAGCAGCTTTTTCGGAGCGGGGGCCGGGAATGAGCAGTTCTTC,CASSFFGAGAGNEQFF
.,.,TRBJ2-1,14,TRBV7-2,TGTGCCAGCAGCTCACCCAGAGGGAACAATGAGCAGTTCTTC,CASSSPRGNNEQFF
.,.,TRBJ2-1,15,TRBV5-1,TGCGCCAGCAGCGTGGACTACCGCTCCTACAATGAGCAGTTCTTC,CASSVDYRSYNEQFF
TRBD2,.,TRBJ2-2,14,TRBV28,TGTGCCAGCAGCCCAACTAGCGCCTCCGGGGAGCTGTTTTTT,CASSPTSASGELFF
.,.,TRBJ2-5,14,TRBV15,TGTGCCACCAGCCTCCTTGGGAGAGGTGGGACCCAGTACTTC,CATSLLGRGGTQYF
.,.,TRBJ2-5,15,TRBV6-1,TGTGCCAGCAGTGAAGGCCGGGGGGCCCAAGAGACCCAGTACTTC,CASSEGRGAQETQYF
.,few,TRBJ1-1,12,TRBV6-5,TGTGCCAGCAGTTTCAAGAACACTGAAGCTTTCTTT,CASSFKNTEAFF
.,few,TRBJ2-5,13,TRBV7-2,TGTGCCAGCAGCTTCGCAGGGGAAGAGACCCAGTACTTC,CASSFAGEETQYF
TRBD2,.,TRBJ2-1,16,TRBV7-2,TGTGCCAGCAGCCTAAGGACTAGCGGGGGATACAATGAGCAGTTCTTC,CASSLRTSGGYNEQFF
TRBD1,.,TRBJ2-3,16,TRBV24-1,TGTGCCACCAGTGATGTCGGGACAGACAACACAGATACGCAGTATTTT,CATSDVGTDNTDTQYF
.,.,TRBJ2-7,13,TRBV6-4,TGTGCCAGCAGTGCCGACTTGGGTTCCGAGCAGTACTTC,CASSADLGSEQYF
TRBD1,.,TRBJ2-7,19,TRBV27,TGTGCCAGCAGTTTAGGTAGGGGACAGGCGGGCGGAAGCTCCTACGAGCAGTACTTC,CASSLGRGQAGGSSYEQYF
TRBD2,.,TRBJ2-3,17,TRBV14,TGTGCCAGCAGCCGGGCTACTAGCGGGAGGTCCCCGGGTACGCAGTATTTT,CASSRATSGRSPGTQYF
.,.,TRBJ2-2,14,TRBV30,TGTGCCTGGAGTGTACCGGGTAGCACCGGGGAGCTGTTTTTT,CAWSVPGSTGELFF
.,.,TRBJ2-7,12,TRBV2,TGTGCCAGCAGTCGGGGGAGGTTCGAGCAGTACTTC,CASSRGRFEQYF
.,.,TRBJ2-7,12,TRBV28,TGTGCCAGCACACCTACCACAGGGTACACACTCTTC,CASTPTTGYTLF
TRBD2,once,TRBJ2-1,17,TRBV27,TGTGCCAGCAGTCACCAGTCAGTTAGCGGGACCTACAATGAGCAGTTCTTC,CASSHQSVSGTYNEQFF
TRBD2,.,TRBJ2-7,17,TRBV10-3,TGTGCCATCAGTGAGTCGCTAGCGGGGGAGAGCTCCTACGAGCAGTACTTC,CAISESLAGESSYEQYF
.,.,TRBJ2-4,15,TRBV28,TGTGCCAGCAGTTTATTCGGAGCCCTACAAAACATTCAGTACTTC,CASSLFGALQNIQYF
.,once,TRBJ1-1,13,TRBV9,TGTGCCAGCAGCGTGGACTCGAACACTGAAGCTTTCTTT,CASSVDSNTEAFF
.,.,TRBJ2-2,15,TRBV7-3,TGTGCCAGCAGCTTATCGGGGTCGAACACCGGGGAGCTGTTTTTT,CASSLSGSNTGELFF
.,few,TRBJ2-2,15,TRBV18,TGTGCCAGCTCACCACTGTTAGCGAACACCGGGGAGCTGTTTTTT,CASSPLLANTGELFF
.,.,TRBJ2-2,16,TRBV18,TGTGCCAGCTCACCAAGGAGGGTTACCAGCACCGGGGAGCTGTTTTTT,CASSPRRVTSTGELFF
TRBD1,.,TRBJ1-5,15,TRBV7-9,TGTGCCAGTGGACAGGGGGCGCAGGGCAATCAGCCCCAGCATTTT,CASGQGAQGNQPQHF
TRBD2,.,TRBJ2-1,20,TRBV18,TGTGCCAGCTCACCGCTACCGACCCTTTGGCGGGAGTTACGGACGGATGAGCAGTTCTTC,CASSPLPTLWRELRTDEQFF
.,.,TRBJ1-3,16,TRBV7-2,TGTGCCAGCAGCTTCGGGGGTACGCCCTCTGGAAACACCATATATTTT,CASSFGGTPSGNTIYF
TRBD2,.,TRBJ2-3,18,TRBV19,TGTGCCAGTAGTATATCCGGGCCTAGCGGGGGTTACACAGATACGCAGTATTTT,CASSISGPSGGYTDTQYF
TRBD2,.,TRBJ2-5,13,TRBV5-4,TGTGCCAGCAGCACGGTAGCGGGAGAGACCCAGTACTTC,CASSTVAGETQYF
.,.,TRBJ1-1,16,TRBV5-4,TGTGCCAGCAGCCCTGACCCTAGGACAGAGAACACTGAAGCTTTCTTT,CASSPDPRTENTEAFF
TRBD2,.,TRBJ2-1,18,TRBV3-1/TRBV3-2,TGTGCCAGCAGCCCTGTCCTATCTAGCGGGGGGGCGTACAATGAGCAGTTCTTC,CASSPVLSSGGAYNEQFF
.,once,TRBJ1-6,14,TRBV19,TGTGCCAGTAGTATCCAAGGCGGGAATTCACCCCTCCACTTT,CASSIQGGNSPLHF
.,once,TRBJ2-1,15,TRBV5-8,TGTGCCAGCAGCGTGCTAGCGAGCTCCTACAATGAGCAGTTCTTC,CASSVLASSYNEQFF
.,.,TRBJ1-1,14,TRBV14,TGTGCCAGCACCCGGGGAGGGGCGAACACTGAAGCTTTCTTT,CASTRGGANTEAFF
.,few,TRBJ2-6,16,TRBV4-3,TGCGCCAGCAGCCAAGAGGGCAACTCTGGGGCCAACGTCCTGACTTTC,CASSQEGNSGANVLTF
TRBD1,.,TRBJ2-1,14,TRBV11-3,TGTGCCAGCAGCCTCCGAGGGGGCAACAATGAGCAGTTCTTC,CASSLRGGNNEQFF
.,.,TRBJ1-1,13,TRBV9,TGTGCCAGCAGCGTAGCTGGAGTTGCTGAAGCTTTCTTT,CASSVAGVAEAFF
TRBD2,.,TRBJ2-1,17,TRBV10-3,TGTGCCATCAGTGAGACATGGGGGGGAGGGCCCTACAATGAGCAGTTCTTC,CAISETWGGGPYNEQFF
TRBD2,.,TRBJ2-1,14,TRBV14,TGTGCCAGCAGCCCCCAGCGGGGGGCGGGTGAGCAGTTCTTC,CASSPQRGAGEQFF
.,.,TRBJ1-2,15,TRBV19,TGTGCCAGTAGTACCCGTGGCAGTGATAACTATGGCTACACCTTC,CASSTRGSDNYGYTF
.,.,TRBJ1-5,12,TRBV19,TGTGCCAGTAGTATTGAGGCGCAGCCCCAGCATTTT,CASSIEAQPQHF
.,.,TRBJ1-5,15,TRBV19,TGTGCCAGTAGTATAAAGGACAGTCTAAATCAGCCCCAGCATTTT,CASSIKDSLNQPQHF
TRBD1,.,TRBJ2-2,15,TRBV29-1,TGCAGCGTCGGCCCCTCCGGGACAGAGACCGGGGAGCTGTTTTTT,CSVGPSGTETGELFF
TRBD1,.,TRBJ2-1,18,TRBV7-2,TGTGCCAGCAGCTTAGCTCCTCCCGGGACAGGGTTGATCAATGAGCAGTTCTTC,CASSLAPPGTGLINEQFF
TRBD1,.,TRBJ1-5,16,TRBV7-8,TGTGCCAGCAGCTTGACAGGGGGCACCGGGTATCAGCCCCAGCATTTT,CASSLTGGTGYQPQHF
TRBD2,.,TRBJ2-1,16,TRBV19,TGTGCCAGTAGTGTAATTAGCGGGAGGGCCTCCAATGAGCAGTTCTTC,CASSVISGRASNEQFF
.,.,TRBJ1-5,14,TRBV19,TGTGCCAGTAGTATAGCCGGGGGGAATCAGCCCCAGCATTTT,CASSIAGGNQPQHF
.,few,TRBJ1-2,15,TRBV5-1,TGCGCCAGCAGCTTGGCAGGAGGGTCGGGGAGCGGCTACACCTTC,CASSLAGGSGSGYTF
TRBD2,few,TRBJ2-3,16,TRBV3-1/TRBV3-2,TGTGCCAGCAGTCCCGGACTAGCGGGGCGCACAGATACGCAGTATTTT,CASSPGLAGRTDTQYF
TRBD1,.,TRBJ2-7,15,TRBV7-8,TGTGCCAGCAGCTCTCGAGGGACAGGGGGCTACGAGCAGTACTTC,CASSSRGTGGYEQYF
.,once,TRBJ1-1,14,TRBV7-9,TGTGCCAGCAGCTTCCGGCAGGGCGCCACTGAAGCTTTCTTT,CASSFRQGATEAFF
.,.,TRBJ2-7,14,TRBV5-5,TGTGCCAGCAGCTTTTTTACAATCGCCTACGAGCAGTACTTC,CASSFFTIAYEQYF
TRBD2,.,TRBJ2-1,15,TRBV4-2,TGTGCCAGCAGCCAAGAGAGCACGACTAGCCGAGTTAGCGTCTTC,CASSQESTTSRVSVF
TRBD1,few,TRBJ2-5,14,TRBV11-2,TGTGCCAGCAGCTCCTGGGACAGCCAAGAGACCCAGTACTTC,CASSSWDSQETQYF
.,.,TRBJ2-7,11,TRBV6-5,TGTGCCAGCAGTTTTCACTACGAGCAGTACTTC,CASSFHYEQYF